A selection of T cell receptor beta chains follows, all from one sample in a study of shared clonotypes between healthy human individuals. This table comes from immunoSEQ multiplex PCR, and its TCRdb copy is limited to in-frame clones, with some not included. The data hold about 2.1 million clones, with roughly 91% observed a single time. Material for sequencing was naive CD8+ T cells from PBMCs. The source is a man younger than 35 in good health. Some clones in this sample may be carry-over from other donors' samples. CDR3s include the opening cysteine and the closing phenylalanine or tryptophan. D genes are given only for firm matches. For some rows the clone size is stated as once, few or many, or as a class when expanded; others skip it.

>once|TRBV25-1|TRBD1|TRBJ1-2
TGTGCCAGCAGTGAATCTGTGACAGGGGGCGAAGGCTACACCTTC
CASSESVTGGEGYTF
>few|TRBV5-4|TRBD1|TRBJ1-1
TGTGCCAGCAGCTTGGACAGGGGGAACACTGAAGCTTTCTTT
CASSLDRGNTEAFF
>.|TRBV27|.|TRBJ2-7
TGTGCCAGCAGTTTAGGTTTCAGCTACGAGCAGTACTTC
CASSLGFSYEQYF
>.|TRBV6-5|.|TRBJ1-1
TGTGCCAGCAGTTACTCGAAGGGATTGGTTTCAGCTTTCTTT
CASSYSKGLVSAFF
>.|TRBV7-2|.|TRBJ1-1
TGTGCCAGCAGCCCAGACAACCCGAACACTGAAGCTTTCTTT
CASSPDNPNTEAFF
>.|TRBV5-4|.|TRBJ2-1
TGTGCCAGCAGCGGAACACCCCTGGGGGCCTACAATGAGCAGTTCTTC
CASSGTPLGAYNEQFF
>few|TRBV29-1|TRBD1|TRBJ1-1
TGCAGCACCCGGACAGGGCTTGACACTGAAGCTTTCTTT
CSTRTGLDTEAFF
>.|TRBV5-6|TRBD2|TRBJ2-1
TGTGCCAGCAGCTTGGCTGCGGGAGGGCCCTACAATGAGCAGTTCTTC
CASSLAAGGPYNEQFF
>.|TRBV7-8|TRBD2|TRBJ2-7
TGTGCCAGCAGCTTAGCGGGACTAGCTTACGAGCAGTACTTC
CASSLAGLAYEQYF
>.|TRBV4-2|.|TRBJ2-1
TGTGCCAGCAGCCCGATAGCGTTCTCGGTTGTCAATGAGCAGTTCTTC
CASSPIAFSVVNEQFF
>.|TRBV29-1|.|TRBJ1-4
TGCAGCGCTGGGGGGGATGAAAAACTGTTTTTT
CSAGGDEKLFF